Detailed here is one TCR beta chain. Genomic DNA belonging to each subset was distributed in equal measure over several immunoSEQ plates. Sequenced by immunoSEQ multiplex PCR; TCRdb stores in-frame clones only, minus some. The sample lists around 1.9 million clones; just over 90% were seen once. CDR1 and CDR2 (germline): MNHNY, SVGAGI (reference sequence). The V gene end was trimmed by 1 base and the J gene end by 7 bases; junction bases not matched to a gene: 10. This CDR3 comprises 16 residues. Positive CCR7 selection of CD45RO-negative cells yielded the naive CD8 cells, and terminally differentiated effector memory CD45RA+ cells were excluded. The source of the sample is a study of shared clonotypes between healthy human individuals. For the study at large: Donors were a couple of women and a few men aged 18 to 49.

This chain uses TRBV6-6 with TRBJ2-7, with 10 bases matching TRBD1. The clonotype comes from a man between 18 and 29 years old in good health. Some clones in this sample may be carry-over from other donors' samples. What was sequenced was naive CD8+ T cells from PBMCs. As DNA, the CDR3 is TGTGCCAGCAGTTACTTTAAGACAGGGGGCGCGGGGGAGCAGTACTTC. The encoded protein is CASSYFKTGGAGEQYF.